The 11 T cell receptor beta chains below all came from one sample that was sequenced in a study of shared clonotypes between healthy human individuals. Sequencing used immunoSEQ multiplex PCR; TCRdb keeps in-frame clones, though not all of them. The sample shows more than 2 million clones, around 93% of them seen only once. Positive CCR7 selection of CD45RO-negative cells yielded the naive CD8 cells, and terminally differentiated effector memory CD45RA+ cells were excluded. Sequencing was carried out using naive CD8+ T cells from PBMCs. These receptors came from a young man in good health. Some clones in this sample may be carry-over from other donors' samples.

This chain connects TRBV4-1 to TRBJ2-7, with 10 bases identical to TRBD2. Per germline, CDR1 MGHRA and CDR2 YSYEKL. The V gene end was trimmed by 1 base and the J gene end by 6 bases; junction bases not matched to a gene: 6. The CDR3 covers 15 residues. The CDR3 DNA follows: TGCGCCAGCAGCCAAGTGGGGCTAGCGGGAGCCGAGCAGTACTTC. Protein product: CASSQVGLAGAEQYF.

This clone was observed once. CDR3 residues: CASSYSVQGAREQYF. CDR3 bases: TGTGCCAGCAGTTACTCGGTACAGGGGGCTCGCGAGCAGTACTTC. This chain joins TRBV6-6 and TRBJ2-7; 9 positions match TRBD1. The CDR3 runs 15 residues. The germline gives CDR1 MNHNY, CDR2 SVGAGI (reference sequence). The J segment lost 6 bases and the V segment lost 0 bases, leaving 6 bases of the junction unmatched.

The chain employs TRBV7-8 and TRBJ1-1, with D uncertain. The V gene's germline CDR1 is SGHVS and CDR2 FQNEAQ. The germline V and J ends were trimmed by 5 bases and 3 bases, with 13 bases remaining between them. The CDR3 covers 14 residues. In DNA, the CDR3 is TGTGCCAGCAGCCTCCTACACTTGGACACTGAAGCTTTCTTT. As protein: CASSLLHLDTEAFF.

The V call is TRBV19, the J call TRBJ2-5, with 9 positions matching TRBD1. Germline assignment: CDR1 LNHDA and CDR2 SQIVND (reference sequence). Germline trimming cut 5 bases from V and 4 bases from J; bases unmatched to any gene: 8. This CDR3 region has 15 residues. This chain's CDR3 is CASSLTDRGRETQYF. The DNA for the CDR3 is TGTGCCAGTAGTTTAACGGACAGGGGTCGAGAGACCCAGTACTTC. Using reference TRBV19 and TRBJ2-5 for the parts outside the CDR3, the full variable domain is DGGITQSPKYLFRKEGQNVTLSCEQNLNHDAMYWYRQDPGQGLRLIYYSQIVNDFQKGDIAEGYSVSREKKESFPLTVTSAQKNPTAFYLCASSLTDRGRETQYFGPGTRLLVL.

The DNA of the CDR3 is TGTGCCAGCAGTATACAAACACCGGGACAGAAAGAGACCCAGTACTTC. This translates into CASSIQTPGQKETQYF. The chain has TRBV27 and TRBJ2-5; 7 nucleotides match TRBD1. J gave up 3 bases and V 5 bases, and 12 bases lay outside the gene matches. The CDR3 covers 16 residues. Germline assignment: CDR1 MNHEY and CDR2 SMNVEV (reference sequence).

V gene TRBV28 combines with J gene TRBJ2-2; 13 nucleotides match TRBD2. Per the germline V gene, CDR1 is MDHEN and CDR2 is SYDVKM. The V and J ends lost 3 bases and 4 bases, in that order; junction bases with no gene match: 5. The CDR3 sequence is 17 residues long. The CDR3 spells CASSFRLAGGPTGELFF. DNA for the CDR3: TGTGCCAGCAGTTTTCGACTAGCGGGGGGCCCCACCGGGGAGCTGTTTTTT.

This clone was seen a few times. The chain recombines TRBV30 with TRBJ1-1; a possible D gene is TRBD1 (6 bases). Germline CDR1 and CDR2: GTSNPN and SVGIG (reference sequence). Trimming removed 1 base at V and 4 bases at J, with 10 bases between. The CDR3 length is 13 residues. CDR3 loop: CAWSGKQGTEAFF. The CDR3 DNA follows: TGTGCCTGGAGTGGAAAACAGGGCACTGAAGCTTTCTTT.

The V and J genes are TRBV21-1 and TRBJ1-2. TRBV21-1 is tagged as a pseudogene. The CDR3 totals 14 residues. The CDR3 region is CASSTGPTATCYTF. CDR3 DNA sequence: TGTGCCAGCAGCACAGGACCGACGGCGACCTGCTACACCTTC.

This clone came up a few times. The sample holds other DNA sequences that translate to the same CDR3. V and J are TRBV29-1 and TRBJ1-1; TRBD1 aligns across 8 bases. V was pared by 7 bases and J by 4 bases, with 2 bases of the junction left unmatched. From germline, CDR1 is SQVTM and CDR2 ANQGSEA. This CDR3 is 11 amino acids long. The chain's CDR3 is CSATGGTEAFF. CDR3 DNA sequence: TGCAGCGCAACAGGGGGCACTGAAGCTTTCTTT.

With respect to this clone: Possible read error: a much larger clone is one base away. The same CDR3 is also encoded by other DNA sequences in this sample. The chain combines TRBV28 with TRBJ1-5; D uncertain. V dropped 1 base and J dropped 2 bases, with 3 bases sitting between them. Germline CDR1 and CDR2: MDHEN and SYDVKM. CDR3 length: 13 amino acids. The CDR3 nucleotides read TGTGCCAGCAGTTTATATGGCAATCAGCCCCAGCATTTT. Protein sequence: CASSLYGNQPQHF.

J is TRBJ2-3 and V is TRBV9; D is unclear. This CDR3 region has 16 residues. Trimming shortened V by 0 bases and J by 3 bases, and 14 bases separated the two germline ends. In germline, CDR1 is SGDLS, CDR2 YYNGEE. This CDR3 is CASSVEAKSRTDTQYF. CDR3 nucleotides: TGTGCCAGCAGCGTAGAGGCCAAATCCAGGACAGATACGCAGTATTTT. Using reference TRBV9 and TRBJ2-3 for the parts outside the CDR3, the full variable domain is DSGVTQTPKHLITATGQRVTLRCSPRSGDLSVYWYQQSLDQGLQFLIQYYNGEERAKGNILERFSAQQFPDLHSELNLSSLELGDSALYFCASSVEAKSRTDTQYFGPGTRLTVL.